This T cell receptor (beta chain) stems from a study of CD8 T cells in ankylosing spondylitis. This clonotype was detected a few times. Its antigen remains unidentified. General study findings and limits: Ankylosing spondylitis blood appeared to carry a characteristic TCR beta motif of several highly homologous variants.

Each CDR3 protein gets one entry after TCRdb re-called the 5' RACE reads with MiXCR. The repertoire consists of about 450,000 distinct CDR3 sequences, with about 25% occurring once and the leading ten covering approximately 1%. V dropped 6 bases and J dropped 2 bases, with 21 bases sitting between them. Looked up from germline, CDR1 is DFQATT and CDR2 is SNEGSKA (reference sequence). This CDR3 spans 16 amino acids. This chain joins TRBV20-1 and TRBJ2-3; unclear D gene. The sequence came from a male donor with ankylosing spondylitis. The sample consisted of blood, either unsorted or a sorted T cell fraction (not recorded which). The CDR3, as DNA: TGCAGTGCCGCCGGCTGGCAGTCAACTTCCACAGATACGCAGTATTTT. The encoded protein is CSAAGWQSTSTDTQYF.